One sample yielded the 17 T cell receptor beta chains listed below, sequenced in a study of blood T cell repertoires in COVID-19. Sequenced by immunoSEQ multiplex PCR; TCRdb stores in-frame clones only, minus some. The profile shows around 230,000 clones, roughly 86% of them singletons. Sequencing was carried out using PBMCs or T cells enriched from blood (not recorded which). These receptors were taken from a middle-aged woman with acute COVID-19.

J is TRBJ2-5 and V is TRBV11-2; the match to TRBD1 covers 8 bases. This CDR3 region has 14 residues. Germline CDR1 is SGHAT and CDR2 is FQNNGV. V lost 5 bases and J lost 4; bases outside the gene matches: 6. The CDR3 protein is CASSPRTGRETQYF. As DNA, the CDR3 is TGTGCCAGCAGCCCGAGGACAGGGAGAGAGACCCAGTACTTC.

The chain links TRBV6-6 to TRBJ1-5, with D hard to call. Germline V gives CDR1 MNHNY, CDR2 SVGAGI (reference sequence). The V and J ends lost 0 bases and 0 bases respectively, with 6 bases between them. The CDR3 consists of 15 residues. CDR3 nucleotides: TGTGCCAGCAGTTACTCGTTTAGTAGCAATCAGCCCCAGCATTTT. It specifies CASSYSFSSNQPQHF.

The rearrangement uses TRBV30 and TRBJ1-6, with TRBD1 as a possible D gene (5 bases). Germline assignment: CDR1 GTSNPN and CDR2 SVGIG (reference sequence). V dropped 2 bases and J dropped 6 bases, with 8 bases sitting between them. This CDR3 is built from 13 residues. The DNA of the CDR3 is TGTGCCTGGAGTCAGGGTTCTAATTCACCCCTCCACTTT. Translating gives CAWSQGSNSPLHF.

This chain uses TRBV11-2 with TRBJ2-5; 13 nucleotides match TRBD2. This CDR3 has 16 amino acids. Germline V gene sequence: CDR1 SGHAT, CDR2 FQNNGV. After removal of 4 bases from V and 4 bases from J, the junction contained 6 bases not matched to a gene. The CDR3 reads CASSSGLAGVIETQYF. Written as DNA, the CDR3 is TGTGCCAGCAGCTCAGGACTAGCGGGAGTGATAGAGACCCAGTACTTC. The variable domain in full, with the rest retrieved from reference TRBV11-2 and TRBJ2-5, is EAGVAQSPRYKIIEKRQSVAFWCNPISGHATLYWYQQILGQGPKLLIQFQNNGVVDDSQLPKDRFSAERLKGVDSTLKIQPAKLEDSAVYLCASSSGLAGVIETQYFGPGTRLLVL.

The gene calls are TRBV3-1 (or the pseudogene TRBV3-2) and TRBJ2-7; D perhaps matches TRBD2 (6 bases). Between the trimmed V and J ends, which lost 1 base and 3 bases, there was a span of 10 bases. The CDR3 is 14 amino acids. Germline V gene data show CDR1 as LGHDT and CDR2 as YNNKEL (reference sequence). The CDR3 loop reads CASSQGRGGYEQYF. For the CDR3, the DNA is TGTGCCAGCAGCCAAGGGCGGGGAGGCTACGAGCAGTACTTC.

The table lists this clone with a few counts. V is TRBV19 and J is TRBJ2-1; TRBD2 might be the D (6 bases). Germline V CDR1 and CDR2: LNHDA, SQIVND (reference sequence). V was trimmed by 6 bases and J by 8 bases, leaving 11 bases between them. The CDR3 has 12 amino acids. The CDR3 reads CASSVGGDEQFF. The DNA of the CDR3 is TGTGCCAGTAGCGTCGGAGGGGATGAGCAGTTCTTC.

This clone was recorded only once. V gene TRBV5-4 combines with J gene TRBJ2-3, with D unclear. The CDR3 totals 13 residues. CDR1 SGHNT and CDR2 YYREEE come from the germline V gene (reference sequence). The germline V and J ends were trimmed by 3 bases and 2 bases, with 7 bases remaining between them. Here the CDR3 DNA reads TGTGCCAGCAGCTACTACTACACAGATACGCAGTATTTT. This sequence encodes CASSYYYTDTQYF.

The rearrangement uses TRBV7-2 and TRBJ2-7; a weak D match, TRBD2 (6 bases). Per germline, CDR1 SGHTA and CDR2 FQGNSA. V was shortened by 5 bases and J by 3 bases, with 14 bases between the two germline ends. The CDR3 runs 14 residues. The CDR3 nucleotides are TGTGCCAGCAGCCAGGAAGGGAGGCGCTACGAGCAGTACTTC. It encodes CASSQEGRRYEQYF.

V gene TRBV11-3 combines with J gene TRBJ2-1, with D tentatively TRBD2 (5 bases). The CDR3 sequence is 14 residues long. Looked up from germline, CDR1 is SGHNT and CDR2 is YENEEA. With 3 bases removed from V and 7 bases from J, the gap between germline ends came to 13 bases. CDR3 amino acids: CASSFAGRVNEQFF. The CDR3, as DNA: TGTGCCAGCAGCTTCGCGGGCCGCGTTAATGAGCAGTTCTTC.

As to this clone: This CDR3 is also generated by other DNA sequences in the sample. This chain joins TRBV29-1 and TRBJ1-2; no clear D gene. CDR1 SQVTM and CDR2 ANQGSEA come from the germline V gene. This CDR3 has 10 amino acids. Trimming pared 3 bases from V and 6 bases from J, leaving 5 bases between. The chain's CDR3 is CSVDSDGYTF. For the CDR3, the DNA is TGCAGCGTTGACTCTGATGGCTACACCTTC.

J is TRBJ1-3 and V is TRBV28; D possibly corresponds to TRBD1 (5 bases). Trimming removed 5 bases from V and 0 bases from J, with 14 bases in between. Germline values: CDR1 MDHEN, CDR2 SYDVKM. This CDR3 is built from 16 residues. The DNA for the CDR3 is TGTGCCAGCAGTCGGGGGGGGGACCTCTCTGGAAACACCATATATTTT. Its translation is CASSRGGDLSGNTIYF.

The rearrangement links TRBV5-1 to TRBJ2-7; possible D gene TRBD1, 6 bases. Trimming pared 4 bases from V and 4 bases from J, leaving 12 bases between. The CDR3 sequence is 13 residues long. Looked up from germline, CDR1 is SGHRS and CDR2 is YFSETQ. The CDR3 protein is CASSPTGSYEQYF. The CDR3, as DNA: TGCGCCAGCAGCCCCACAGGGTCGTACGAGCAGTACTTC.

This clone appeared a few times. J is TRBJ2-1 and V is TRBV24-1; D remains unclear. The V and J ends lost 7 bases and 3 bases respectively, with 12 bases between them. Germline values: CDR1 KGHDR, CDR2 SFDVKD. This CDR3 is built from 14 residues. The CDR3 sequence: CATRDALDYNEQFF. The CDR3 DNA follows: TGTGCCACCAGAGACGCGCTAGACTACAATGAGCAGTTCTTC.

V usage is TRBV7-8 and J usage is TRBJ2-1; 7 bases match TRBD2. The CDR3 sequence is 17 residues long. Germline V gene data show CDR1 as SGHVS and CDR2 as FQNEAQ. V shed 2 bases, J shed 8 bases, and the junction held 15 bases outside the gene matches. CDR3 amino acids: CASSLSLGGSLVDEQFF. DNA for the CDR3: TGTGCCAGCAGCTTAAGTCTTGGCGGGAGCTTGGTCGATGAGCAGTTCTTC.

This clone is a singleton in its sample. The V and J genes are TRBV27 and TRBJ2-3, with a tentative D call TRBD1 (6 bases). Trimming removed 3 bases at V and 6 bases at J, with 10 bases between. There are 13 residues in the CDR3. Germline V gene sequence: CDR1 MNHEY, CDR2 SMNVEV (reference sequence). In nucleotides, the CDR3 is TGTGCCAGCAGTTTGGCAGGGGAGGATACGCAGTATTTT. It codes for CASSLAGEDTQYF.

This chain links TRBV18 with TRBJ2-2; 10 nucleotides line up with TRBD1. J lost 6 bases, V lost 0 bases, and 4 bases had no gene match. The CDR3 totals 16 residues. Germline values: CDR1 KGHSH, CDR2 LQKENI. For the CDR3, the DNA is TGTGCCAGCTCACCACCGGACAGGGGGTTCGCCGGGGAGCTGTTTTTT. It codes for CASSPPDRGFAGELFF.

The CDR3 loop reads CASSVAAGDSNEQFF. In nucleotides, the CDR3 is TGTGCCAGCAGTGTTGCAGCGGGAGATAGTAATGAGCAGTTCTTC. The rearrangement uses TRBV6-4 and TRBJ2-1, with TRBD2 matching 8 bases. Looked up from germline, CDR1 is MRHNA and CDR2 is SNTAGT. This CDR3 region has 15 residues. The J segment lost 7 bases and the V segment lost 4 bases, leaving 9 bases of the junction unmatched.